This T cell receptor beta chain was retrieved from a study of patients and donors after allogeneic stem cell transplantation (dated by TCRdb to 2018 to 2021). Library prep was done by RT-PCR. Instrument on record: NextSeq 550. TCRdb itself trimmed the public reads at Q25 with fastp, ran MiXCR and retained productive beta chains. Each CDR3 protein gets just one entry, which takes the most common genes and DNA from the rows behind it. The sample yields approximately 140,000 distinct CDR3 sequences; 30% to 45% were counted once. Roughly 52% of the sample belongs to the ten largest clones. As for this clonotype: Its antigen is still unknown. Per-base quality was not reported, and no clone a single base away is much larger than it.

The cysteine opens and the phenylalanine closes a CDR3 of 14 amino acids. Only the CDR3 portion is preserved as DNA: 42 bases, with reading frame beginning at the first base. Trimming takes 1 base from V and 4 bases from J, and the germline ends sit 10 bases apart. This receptor was obtained from a human donor who was either an allogeneic HSCT recipient or a stem cell or donor lymphocyte infusion donor (not recorded which). It is not recorded whose cells these are; they may come from a transplant donor. The rearranged segments are TRBV12-3 or TRBV12-4 and TRBJ1-1; the D gene is not confidently resolved. Sample: blood, either unsorted or a sorted T cell fraction (not recorded which). CDR3 protein: CASSLGSLLTEAFF. The nucleotide sequence reads TGTGCCAGCAGTTTAGGGTCCTTACTCACTGAAGCTTTCTTT.